Shown below are 2 T cell receptor beta chains from a single sample sequenced in a study of T-cell memory formation after mild COVID-19. MiXCR, run by TCRdb on the 5' RACE reads, gives a single entry per CDR3 protein. The sample has fewer than 150,000 distinct CDR3 sequences; about a fifth are singletons. The sample comprised PBMCs or a T cell subset sorted from them (not recorded which). The source is a man aged 18-30 years who had mild COVID-19 (a few samples of this study predate the infection). Cell type and time point are not known.

The CDR3 is CASSSGTAHQEYV. As DNA, the CDR3 is TGTGCCAGCAGTTCCGGGACAGCTCATCAGGAGTACGTC. The chain couples TRBV27 to TRBJ2-7, with 7 bases that match TRBD1. V shed 4 bases, J shed 11 bases, and the junction held 11 bases outside the gene matches. CDR1 MNHEY and CDR2 SMNVEV come from the germline V gene (reference sequence). The CDR3 contains 13 residues.

This clonotype was seen just once. V usage is TRBV29-1 and J usage is TRBJ2-7, with D perhaps assigned TRBD1 or TRBD2 (5 bases each). Trimming pared 8 bases from V and 2 bases from J, leaving 10 bases between. CDR1 is SQVTM, CDR2 ANQGSEA, per germline. The CDR3 sequence is 11 residues long. CDR3 residues: CSIRGAYEQYF. DNA of the CDR3: TGCAGCATTCGAGGGGCCTACGAGCAGTACTTC.